The clone carrying this T cell receptor (beta chain) came up many times. Its antigen is unidentified. The entry originates in a study of T-cell reconstitution after alpha-beta-depleted transplantation in children. General observations from the study: Surviving recipient T cells and thymic progenitors underlay high day-60 TCRbeta diversity in some patients. Newly produced T cells mostly accounted for T-cell counts and diversity one year post-transplant.

Construction of the TCRbeta library involved unique molecular identifiers. TCRdb ran MiXCR on the PCR reads and lists one entry per CDR3 protein. This sample has roughly 670,000 distinct CDR3 sequences, with around 13% found just once. The sequence derives from a girl aged 2 to 10 with congenital amegakaryocytic thrombocytopenia, due to receive a stem cell transplant. Here the sequenced sample was PBMCs, taken before TCRalphabeta/CD19-depleted stem cell transplant.

CDR3: CASSLPYLSYNEQFF. The CDR3 nucleotides read TGCGCCAGCAGCCTCCCCTACCTTTCCTACAATGAGCAGTTCTTC. The genes are TRBV4-1 and TRBJ2-1; D unclear. Trimming took off 4 bases at V and 1 base at J, with 11 bases between the two ends. This CDR3 is built from 15 residues. Per germline, CDR1 MGHRA and CDR2 YSYEKL.